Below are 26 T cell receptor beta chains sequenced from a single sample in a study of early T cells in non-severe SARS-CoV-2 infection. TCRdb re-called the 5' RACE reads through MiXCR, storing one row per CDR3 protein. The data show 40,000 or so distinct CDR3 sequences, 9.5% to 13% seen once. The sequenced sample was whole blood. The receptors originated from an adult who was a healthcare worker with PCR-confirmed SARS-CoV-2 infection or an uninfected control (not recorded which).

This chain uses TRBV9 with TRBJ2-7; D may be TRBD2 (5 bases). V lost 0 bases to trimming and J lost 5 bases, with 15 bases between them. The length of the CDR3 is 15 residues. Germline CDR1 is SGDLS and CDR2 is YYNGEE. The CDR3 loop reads CASSVVGQPGDEQYF. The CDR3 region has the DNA TGTGCCAGCAGCGTAGTAGGTCAGCCCGGGGACGAGCAGTACTTC. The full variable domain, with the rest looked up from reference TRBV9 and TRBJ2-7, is DSGVTQTPKHLITATGQRVTLRCSPRSGDLSVYWYQQSLDQGLQFLIQYYNGEERAKGNILERFSAQQFPDLHSELNLSSLELGDSALYFCASSVVGQPGDEQYFGPGTRLTVT.

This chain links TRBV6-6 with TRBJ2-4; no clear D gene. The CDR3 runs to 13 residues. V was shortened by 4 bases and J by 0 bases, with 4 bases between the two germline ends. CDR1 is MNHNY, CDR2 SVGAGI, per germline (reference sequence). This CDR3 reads CASSSVAKNIQYF. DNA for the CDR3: TGTGCCAGCAGTTCAGTAGCCAAAAACATTCAGTACTTC.

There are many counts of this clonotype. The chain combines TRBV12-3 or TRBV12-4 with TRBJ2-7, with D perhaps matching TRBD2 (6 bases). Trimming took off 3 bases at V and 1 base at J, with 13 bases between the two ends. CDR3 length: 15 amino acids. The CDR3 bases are TGTGCCAGCAGTTTGTCCCTAGCGCGGTCCTACGAGCAGTACTTC. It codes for CASSLSLARSYEQYF.

CDR3 region: CASIGPGTDTQYF. Written as DNA, the CDR3 is TGTGCCAGCATCGGGCCGGGCACAGATACGCAGTATTTT. The J gene is TRBJ2-3, the V gene TRBV28; D gene unclear. V was trimmed by 7 bases and J by 1 base, leaving 9 bases between them. CDR1 and CDR2 from the germline V gene are MDHEN and SYDVKM. The CDR3 contains 13 residues.

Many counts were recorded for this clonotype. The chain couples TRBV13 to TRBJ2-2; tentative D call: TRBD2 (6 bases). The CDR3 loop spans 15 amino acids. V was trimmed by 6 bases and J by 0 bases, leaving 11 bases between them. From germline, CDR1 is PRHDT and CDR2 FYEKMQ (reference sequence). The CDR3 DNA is TGTGCCAGCAGTATTTCGGGAGCGAACACCGGGGAGCTGTTTTTT. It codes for CASSISGANTGELFF.

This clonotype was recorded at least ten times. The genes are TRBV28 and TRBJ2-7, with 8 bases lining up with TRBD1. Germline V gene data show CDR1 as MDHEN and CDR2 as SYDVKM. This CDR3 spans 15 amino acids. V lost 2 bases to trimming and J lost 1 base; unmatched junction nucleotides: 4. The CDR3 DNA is TGTGCCAGCAGTTTAAGACAGGGGACTTCCTACGAGCAGTACTTC. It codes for CASSLRQGTSYEQYF. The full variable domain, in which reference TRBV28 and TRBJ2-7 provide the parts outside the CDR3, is DVKVTQSSRYLVKRTGEKVFLECVQDMDHENMFWYRQDPGLGLRLIYFSYDVKMKEKGDIPEGYSVSREKKERFSLILESASTNQTSMYLCASSLRQGTSYEQYFGPGTRLTVT.

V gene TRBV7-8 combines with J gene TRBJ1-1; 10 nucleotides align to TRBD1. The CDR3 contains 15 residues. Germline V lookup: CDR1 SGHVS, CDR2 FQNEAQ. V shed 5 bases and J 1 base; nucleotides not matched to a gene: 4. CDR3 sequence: CASSLTGGRNTEAFF. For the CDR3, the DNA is TGTGCCAGCAGCCTGACAGGGGGCCGGAACACTGAAGCTTTCTTT.

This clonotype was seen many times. This chain's CDR3 is CASSLDNRGRAYEQYF. CDR3 in DNA: TGTGCCAGCAGCTTGGATAACAGGGGCCGAGCCTACGAGCAGTACTTC. The rearrangement links TRBV5-8 to TRBJ2-7, with 7 bases lining up with TRBD1. The germline V gene has CDR1 SGHTS and CDR2 YDEGEE. With V trimmed by 0 bases and J by 2 bases, 8 bases remained unmatched. The length of the CDR3 is 16 residues. Full variable domain (remainder filled in from reference TRBV5-8 and TRBJ2-7): EAGVTQSPTHLIKTRGQQATLRCSPISGHTSVYWYQQALGLGLQFLLWYDEGEERNRGNFPPRFSGRQFPNYSSELNVNALELEDSALYLCASSLDNRGRAYEQYFGPGTRLTVT.

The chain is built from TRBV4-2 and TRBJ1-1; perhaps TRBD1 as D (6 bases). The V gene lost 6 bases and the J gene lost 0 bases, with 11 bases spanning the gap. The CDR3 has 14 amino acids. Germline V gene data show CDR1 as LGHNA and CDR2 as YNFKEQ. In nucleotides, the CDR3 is TGTGCCAGCAGAGGGGGGGGCCTGAACACTGAAGCTTTCTTT. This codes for CASRGGGLNTEAFF.

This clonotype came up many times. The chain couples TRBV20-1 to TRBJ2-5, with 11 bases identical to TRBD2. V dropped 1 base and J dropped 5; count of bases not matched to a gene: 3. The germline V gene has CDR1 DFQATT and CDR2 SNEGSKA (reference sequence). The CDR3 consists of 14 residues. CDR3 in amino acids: CSARGLAGLETQYF. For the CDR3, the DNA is TGCAGTGCTAGAGGACTAGCGGGACTGGAGACCCAGTACTTC.

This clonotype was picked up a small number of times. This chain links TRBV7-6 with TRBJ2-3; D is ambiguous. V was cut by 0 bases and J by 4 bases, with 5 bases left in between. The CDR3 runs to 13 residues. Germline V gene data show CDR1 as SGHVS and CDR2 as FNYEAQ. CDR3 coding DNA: TGTGCCAGCAGCTTAGCTCTTGCAGATACGCAGTATTTT. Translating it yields CASSLALADTQYF. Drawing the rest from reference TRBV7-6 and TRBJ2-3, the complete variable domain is GAGVSQSPRYKVTKRGQDVALRCDPISGHVSLYWYRQALGQGPEFLTYFNYEAQQDKSGLPNDRFSAERPEGSISTLTIQRTEQRDSAMYRCASSLALADTQYFGPGTRLTVL.

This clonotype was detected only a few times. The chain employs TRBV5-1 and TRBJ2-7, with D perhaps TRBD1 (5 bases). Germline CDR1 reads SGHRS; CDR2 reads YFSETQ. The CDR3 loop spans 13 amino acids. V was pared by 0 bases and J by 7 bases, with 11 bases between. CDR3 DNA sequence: TGCGCCAGCAGCTTGGTAGGGGATGGGGAGCAGTACTTC. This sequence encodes CASSLVGDGEQYF.

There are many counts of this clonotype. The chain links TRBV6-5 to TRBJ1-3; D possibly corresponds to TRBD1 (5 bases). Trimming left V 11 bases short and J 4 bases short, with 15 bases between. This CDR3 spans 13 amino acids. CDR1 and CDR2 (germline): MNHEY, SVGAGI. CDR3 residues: CAVSGTGGNTIYF. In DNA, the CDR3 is TGTGCCGTCTCCGGGACGGGAGGAAACACCATATATTTT.

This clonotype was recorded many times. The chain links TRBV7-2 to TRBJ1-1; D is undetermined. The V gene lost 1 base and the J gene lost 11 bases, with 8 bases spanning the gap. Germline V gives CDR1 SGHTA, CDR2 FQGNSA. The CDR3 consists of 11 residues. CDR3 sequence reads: CASSLDGWAFF. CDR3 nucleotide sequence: TGTGCCAGCAGCTTAGATGGGTGGGCTTTCTTT. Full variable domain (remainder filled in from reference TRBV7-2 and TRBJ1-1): GAGVSQSPSNKVTEKGKDVELRCDPISGHTALYWYRQSLGQGLEFLIYFQGNSAPDKSGLPSDRFSAERTGGSVSTLTIQRTQQEDSAVYLCASSLDGWAFFGQGTRLTVV.

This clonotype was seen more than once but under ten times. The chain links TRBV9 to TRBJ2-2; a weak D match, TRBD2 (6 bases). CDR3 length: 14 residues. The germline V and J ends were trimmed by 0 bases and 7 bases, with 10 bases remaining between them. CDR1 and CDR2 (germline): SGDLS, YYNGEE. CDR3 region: CASSVAGEGGELFF. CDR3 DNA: TGTGCCAGCAGCGTAGCGGGAGAAGGCGGGGAGCTGTTTTTT.

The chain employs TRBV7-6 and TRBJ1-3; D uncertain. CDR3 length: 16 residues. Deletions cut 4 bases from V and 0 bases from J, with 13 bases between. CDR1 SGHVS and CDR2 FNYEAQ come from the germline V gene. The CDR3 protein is CASSSLGTNSGNTIYF. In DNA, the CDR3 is TGTGCCAGCAGCTCCTTGGGCACGAACTCTGGAAACACCATATATTTT.

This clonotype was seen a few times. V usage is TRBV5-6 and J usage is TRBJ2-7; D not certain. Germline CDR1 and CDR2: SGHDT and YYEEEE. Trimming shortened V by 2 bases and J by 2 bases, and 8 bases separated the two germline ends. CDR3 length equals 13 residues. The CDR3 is CASSFGLAYEQYF. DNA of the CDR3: TGTGCCAGCAGCTTCGGGCTCGCCTACGAGCAGTACTTC.

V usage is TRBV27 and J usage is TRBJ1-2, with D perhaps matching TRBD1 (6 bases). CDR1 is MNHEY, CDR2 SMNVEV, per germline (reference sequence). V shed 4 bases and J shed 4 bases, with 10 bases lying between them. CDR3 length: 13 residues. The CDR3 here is CASSSATGYGYTF. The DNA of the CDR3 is TGTGCCAGCAGTTCAGCGACAGGCTATGGCTACACCTTC.

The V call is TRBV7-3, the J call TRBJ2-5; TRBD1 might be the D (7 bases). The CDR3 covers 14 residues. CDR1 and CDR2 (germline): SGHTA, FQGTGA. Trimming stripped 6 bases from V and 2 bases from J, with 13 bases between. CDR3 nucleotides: TGTGCCAGCAGTTTCCAGGGGGGACAAGAGACCCAGTACTTC. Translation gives CASSFQGGQETQYF.

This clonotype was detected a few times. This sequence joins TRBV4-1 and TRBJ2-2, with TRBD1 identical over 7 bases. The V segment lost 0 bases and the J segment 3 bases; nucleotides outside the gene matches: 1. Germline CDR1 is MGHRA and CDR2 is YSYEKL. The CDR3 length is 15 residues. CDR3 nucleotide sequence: TGCGCCAGCAGCCAAGACAGGGGGTACACCGGGGAGCTGTTTTTT. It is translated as CASSQDRGYTGELFF.

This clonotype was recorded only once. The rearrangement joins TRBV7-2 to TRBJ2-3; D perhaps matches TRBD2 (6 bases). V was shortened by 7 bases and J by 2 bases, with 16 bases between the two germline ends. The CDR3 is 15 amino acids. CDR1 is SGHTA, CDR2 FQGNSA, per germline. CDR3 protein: CASKLTGVNTDTQYF. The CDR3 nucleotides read TGTGCCAGCAAATTAACGGGAGTTAACACAGATACGCAGTATTTT. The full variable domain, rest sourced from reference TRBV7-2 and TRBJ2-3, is GAGVSQSPSNKVTEKGKDVELRCDPISGHTALYWYRQSLGQGLEFLIYFQGNSAPDKSGLPSDRFSAERTGGSVSTLTIQRTQQEDSAVYLCASKLTGVNTDTQYFGPGTRLTVL.

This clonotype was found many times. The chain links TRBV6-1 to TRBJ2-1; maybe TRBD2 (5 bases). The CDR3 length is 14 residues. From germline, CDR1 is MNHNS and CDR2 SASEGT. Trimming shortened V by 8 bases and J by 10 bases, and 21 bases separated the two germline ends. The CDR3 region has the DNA TGTGCCAGCCTTAAGGACTCCCCCGAGTCCGAGCAGTTCTTC. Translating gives CASLKDSPESEQFF.

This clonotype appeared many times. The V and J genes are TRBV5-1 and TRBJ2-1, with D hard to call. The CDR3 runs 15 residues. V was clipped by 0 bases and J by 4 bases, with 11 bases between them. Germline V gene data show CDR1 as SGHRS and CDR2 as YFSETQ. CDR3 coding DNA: TGCGCCAGCAGCTTGGACCAGAGCAATTACAATGAGCAGTTCTTC. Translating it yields CASSLDQSNYNEQFF.

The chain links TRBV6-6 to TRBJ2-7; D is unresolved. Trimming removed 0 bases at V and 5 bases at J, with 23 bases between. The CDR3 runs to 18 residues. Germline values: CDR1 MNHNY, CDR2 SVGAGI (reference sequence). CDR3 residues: CASSYSIKTKTAIHEQYF. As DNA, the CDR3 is TGTGCCAGCAGTTACTCCATAAAGACCAAAACGGCCATCCACGAGCAGTACTTC.

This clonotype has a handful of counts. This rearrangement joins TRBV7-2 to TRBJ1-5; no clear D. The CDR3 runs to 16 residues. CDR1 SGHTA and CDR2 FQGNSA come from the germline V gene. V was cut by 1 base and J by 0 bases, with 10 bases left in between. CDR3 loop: CASSLVGGNSNQPQHF. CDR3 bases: TGTGCCAGCAGCTTAGTTGGAGGGAATAGCAATCAGCCCCAGCATTTT.

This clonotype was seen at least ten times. The CDR3 sequence: CASTAGWGSGQETQYF. The CDR3 DNA is TGTGCCAGCACCGCCGGGTGGGGTAGCGGACAAGAGACCCAGTACTTC. The J gene is TRBJ2-5, the V gene TRBV6-5, with TRBD2 as a possible D gene (6 bases). The germline CDR1 and CDR2 sequences are MNHEY and SVGAGI. The CDR3 consists of 16 residues. V was shortened by 7 bases and J by 2 bases, with 20 bases between the two germline ends.